These T cell receptor beta chains were read from a single sample in a study of blood T cell repertoires in COVID-19. Method: immunoSEQ multiplex PCR; TCRdb's copy keeps in-frame clones and lacks some. Of around 190,000 clones in the sample, about 86% are singletons; the top ten hold over 7.5%. Sequencing was carried out using peripheral blood. Receptors were obtained from a man in his fifties or sixties with active or convalescent COVID-19. Each CDR3 is given with its conserved first and last residue. D genes are given only for firm matches. Clone size appears in some rows only: once, few, many, or a class for an expanded clone.

J gene	clone size	V gene	D gene	CDR3 DNA	CDR3 protein
TRBJ2-3	-	TRBV7-7	-	TGTGCCAGCAGCCCCGTTTCTAGCACAGATACGCAGTATTTT	CASSPVSSTDTQYF
TRBJ1-2	-	TRBV12-3/TRBV12-4	-	TGTGCCAGCAGGACAGTCACAGAGGGCTACACCTTC	CASRTVTEGYTF
TRBJ2-3	-	TRBV7-7	-	TGTGCCAGCAGCTTGAATAGCGGAGGCACAGATACGCAGTATTTT	CASSLNSGGTDTQYF
TRBJ2-2	-	TRBV5-5	TRBD2	TGTGCCAGCAGCGCGACTAGCGGGGGGGCGTGGGCCGGGGAGCTGTTTTTT	CASSATSGGAWAGELFF
TRBJ1-1	once	TRBV29-1	TRBD1	TGCAACAACAGCGGGACAGGGGGAAACACTGAAGCTTTCTTT	CNNSGTGGNTEAFF
TRBJ2-1	few	TRBV7-9	-	TGTGCCAGCAGCTTATTACAGTCCCTCGATGAGCAGTTCTTC	CASSLLQSLDEQFF
TRBJ2-5	-	TRBV9	-	TGTGCCAGCAGCGGGACATCTGAGGAGACCCAGTACTTC	CASSGTSEETQYF
TRBJ1-3	-	TRBV28	-	TGTGCCAGCAGTTTACCGGTCGGAGGTTCTGGAAACACCATATATTTT	CASSLPVGGSGNTIYF
TRBJ1-2	-	TRBV18	TRBD1	TGTGCCAGCTCACCGTCCCGGGACAGGGAAGCTAACTATGGCTACACCTTC	CASSPSRDREANYGYTF
TRBJ2-7	-	TRBV7-2	-	TGTGCCAGCAGCTTATGGGCAGACTACTCCTACGAGCAGTACTTC	CASSLWADYSYEQYF
TRBJ2-2	-	TRBV3-1/TRBV3-2	TRBD1	TGTGCCAGCAGCCCGGTATCAGGGGGCACCGGGGAGCTGTTTTTT	CASSPVSGGTGELFF
TRBJ1-3	once	TRBV27	-	TGTGCCAGCAGTAAAATAGGGGCGTACGGAAACACCATATATTTT	CASSKIGAYGNTIYF
TRBJ2-1	-	TRBV11-2	-	TGTGCCAGCAGCTTAGGGGTAGCGGAAATCTATGAGCAGTTCTTC	CASSLGVAEIYEQFF
TRBJ2-2	-	TRBV10-3	TRBD2	TGTGCCATCAGTGAATTCCCTAGCGGGGGGGCCCCCGGGGAGCTGTTTTTT	CAISEFPSGGAPGELFF
TRBJ1-6	-	TRBV9	-	TGTGCCAGCAGCGTAGCTAGCAGGGGTGATTCACCCCTCCACTTT	CASSVASRGDSPLHF
TRBJ2-1	once	TRBV19	TRBD2	TGTGCCAGTAGTTCTTCACTAGCGGGAGGGGGCAGGGAGCAGTTCTTC	CASSSSLAGGGREQFF
TRBJ1-2	-	TRBV29-1	TRBD1	TGCAGCGTTGAAGTACCTGACAGGGACTATGGCTACACCTTC	CSVEVPDRDYGYTF
TRBJ2-1	-	TRBV2	-	TGTGCCAGCAGTGAAAATAGCGCAGGGACATATGAGCAGTTCTTC	CASSENSAGTYEQFF
TRBJ2-7	-	TRBV15	TRBD1	TGTGCCACCAGCAGAGACCCCCAGGGGGCGGTGGAGCAGTACTTC	CATSRDPQGAVEQYF
TRBJ1-1	-	TRBV20-1	-	TGCAGTGCTAGTCGAGGGACTGCCAACACTGAAGCTTTCTTT	CSASRGTANTEAFF